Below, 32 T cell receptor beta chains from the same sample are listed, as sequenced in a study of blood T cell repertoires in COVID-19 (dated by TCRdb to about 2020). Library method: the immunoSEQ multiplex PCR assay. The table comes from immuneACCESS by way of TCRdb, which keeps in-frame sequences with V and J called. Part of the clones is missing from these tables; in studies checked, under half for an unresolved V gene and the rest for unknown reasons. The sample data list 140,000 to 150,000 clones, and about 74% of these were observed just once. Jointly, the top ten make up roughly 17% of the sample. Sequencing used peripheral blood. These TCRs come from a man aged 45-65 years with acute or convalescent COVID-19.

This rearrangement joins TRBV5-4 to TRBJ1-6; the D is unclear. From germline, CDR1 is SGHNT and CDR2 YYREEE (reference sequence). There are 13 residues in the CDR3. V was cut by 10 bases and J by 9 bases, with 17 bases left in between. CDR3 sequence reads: CARPPWGGSPLHF. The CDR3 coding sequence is TGTGCCCGCCCACCATGGGGAGGTTCACCCCTCCACTTT.

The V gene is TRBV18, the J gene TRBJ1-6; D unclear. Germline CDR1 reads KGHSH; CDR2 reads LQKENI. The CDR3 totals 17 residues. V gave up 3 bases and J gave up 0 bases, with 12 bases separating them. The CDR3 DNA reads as TGTGCCAGCTCACCCTACGGGGAAAGCTCCTATAATTCACCCCTCCACTTT. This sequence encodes CASSPYGESSYNSPLHF.

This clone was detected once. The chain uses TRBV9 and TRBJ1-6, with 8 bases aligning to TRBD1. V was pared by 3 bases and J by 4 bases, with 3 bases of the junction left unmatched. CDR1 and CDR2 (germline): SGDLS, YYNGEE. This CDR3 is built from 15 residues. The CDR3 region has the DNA TGTGCCAGCAGCGGAGGACAGGGTTATAATTCACCCCTCCACTTT. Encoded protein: CASSGGQGYNSPLHF.

For the CDR3, the DNA is TGTGCCACCAGCAGAGGGGGGTTTTGGGACAGGGGAAACAATGAGCAGTTCTTC. Translated, it gives CATSRGGFWDRGNNEQFF. V usage is TRBV15 and J usage is TRBJ2-1, with 10 bases identical to TRBD1. The CDR3 contains 18 residues. J gave up 5 bases and V 1 base, and 11 bases lay outside the gene matches. The germline gives CDR1 LNHNV, CDR2 YYDKDF (reference sequence).

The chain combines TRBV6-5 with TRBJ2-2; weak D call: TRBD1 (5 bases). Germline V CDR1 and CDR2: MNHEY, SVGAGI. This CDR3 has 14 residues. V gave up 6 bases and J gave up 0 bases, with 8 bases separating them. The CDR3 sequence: CASRGRTNTGELFF. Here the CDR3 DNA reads TGTGCCAGCAGGGGGCGGACGAACACCGGGGAGCTGTTTTTT.

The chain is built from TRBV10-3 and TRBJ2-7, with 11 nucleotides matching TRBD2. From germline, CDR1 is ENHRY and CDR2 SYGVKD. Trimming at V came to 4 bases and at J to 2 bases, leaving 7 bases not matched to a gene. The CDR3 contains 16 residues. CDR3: CAISGGTSGGTYEQYF. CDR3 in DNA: TGTGCCATCAGTGGGGGGACTAGCGGAGGAACCTACGAGCAGTACTTC.

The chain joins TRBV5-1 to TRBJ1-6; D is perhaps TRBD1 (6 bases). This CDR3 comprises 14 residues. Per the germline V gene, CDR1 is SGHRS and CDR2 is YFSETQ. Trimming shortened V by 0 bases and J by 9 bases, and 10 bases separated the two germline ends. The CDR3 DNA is TGCGCCAGCAGCTTGGGGCAGGGGACTTCACCCCTCCACTTT. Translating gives CASSLGQGTSPLHF.

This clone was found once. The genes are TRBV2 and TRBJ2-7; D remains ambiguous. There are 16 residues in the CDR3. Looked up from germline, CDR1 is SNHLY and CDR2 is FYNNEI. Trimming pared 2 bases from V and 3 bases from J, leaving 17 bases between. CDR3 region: CASSEFGNSPLYEQYV. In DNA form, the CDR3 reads TGTGCCAGCAGTGAATTCGGTAACAGCCCTCTCTACGAGCAGTACGTC.

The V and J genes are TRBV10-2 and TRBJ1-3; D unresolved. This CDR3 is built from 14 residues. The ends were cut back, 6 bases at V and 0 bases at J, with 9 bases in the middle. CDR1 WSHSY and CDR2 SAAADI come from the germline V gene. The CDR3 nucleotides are TGCGCCAGCAGCCGGGTTACCTCTGGAAACACCATATATTTT. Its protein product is CASSRVTSGNTIYF.

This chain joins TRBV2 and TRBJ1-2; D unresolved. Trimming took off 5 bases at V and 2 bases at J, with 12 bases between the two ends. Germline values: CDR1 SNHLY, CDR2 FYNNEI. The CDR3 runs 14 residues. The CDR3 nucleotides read TGTGCCAGCAGTTATCACGGAGTCAACTATGGCTACACCTTC. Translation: CASSYHGVNYGYTF.

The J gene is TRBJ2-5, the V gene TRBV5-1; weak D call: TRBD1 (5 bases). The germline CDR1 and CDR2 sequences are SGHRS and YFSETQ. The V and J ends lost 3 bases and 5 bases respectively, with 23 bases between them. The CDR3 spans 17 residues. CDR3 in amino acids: CASSYSVGEQGRETQYF. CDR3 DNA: TGCGCCAGCAGCTACTCCGTGGGTGAGCAGGGTAGGGAGACCCAGTACTTC. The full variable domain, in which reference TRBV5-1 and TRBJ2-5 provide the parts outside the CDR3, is KAGVTQTPRYLIKTRGQQVTLSCSPISGHRSVSWYQQTPGQGLQFLFEYFSETQRNKGNFPGRFSGRQFSNSRSEMNVSTLELGDSALYLCASSYSVGEQGRETQYFGPGTRLLVL.

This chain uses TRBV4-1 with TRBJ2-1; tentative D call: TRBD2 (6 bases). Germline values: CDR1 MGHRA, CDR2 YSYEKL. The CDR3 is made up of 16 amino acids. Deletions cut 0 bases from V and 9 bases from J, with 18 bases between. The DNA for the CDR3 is TGCGCCAGCAGCCAAGAGGGGACTCGCGGGGCCGCTGAGCAGTTCTTC. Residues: CASSQEGTRGAAEQFF.

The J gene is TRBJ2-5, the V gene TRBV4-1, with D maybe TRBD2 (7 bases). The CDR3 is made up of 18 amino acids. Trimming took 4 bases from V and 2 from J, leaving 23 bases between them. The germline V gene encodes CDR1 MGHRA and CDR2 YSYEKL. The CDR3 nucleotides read TGCGCCAGCAGCCTACACTCCCGGGGGGCGGTGGGGCAAGAGACCCAGTACTTC. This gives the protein CASSLHSRGAVGQETQYF.

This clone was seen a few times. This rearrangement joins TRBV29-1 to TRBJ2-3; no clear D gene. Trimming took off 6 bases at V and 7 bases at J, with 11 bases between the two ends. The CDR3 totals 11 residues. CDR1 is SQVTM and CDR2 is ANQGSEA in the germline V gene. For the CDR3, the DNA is TGCAGCGTCCCGACAAGGAATACGCAGTATTTT. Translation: CSVPTRNTQYF.

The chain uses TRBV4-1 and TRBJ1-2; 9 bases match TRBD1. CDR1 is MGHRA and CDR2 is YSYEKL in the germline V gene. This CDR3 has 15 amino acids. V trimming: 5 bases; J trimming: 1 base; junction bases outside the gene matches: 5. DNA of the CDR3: TGCGCCAGCAGCGCCCGGGACAGGGATAACTATGGCTACACCTTC. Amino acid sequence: CASSARDRDNYGYTF.

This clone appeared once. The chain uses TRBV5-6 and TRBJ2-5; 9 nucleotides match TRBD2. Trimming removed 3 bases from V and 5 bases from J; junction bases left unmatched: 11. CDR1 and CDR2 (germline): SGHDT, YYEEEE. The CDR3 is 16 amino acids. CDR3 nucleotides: TGTGCCAGCAGCTCTCTACGGACTAGCGTTCAGGAGACCCAGTACTTC. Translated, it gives CASSSLRTSVQETQYF.

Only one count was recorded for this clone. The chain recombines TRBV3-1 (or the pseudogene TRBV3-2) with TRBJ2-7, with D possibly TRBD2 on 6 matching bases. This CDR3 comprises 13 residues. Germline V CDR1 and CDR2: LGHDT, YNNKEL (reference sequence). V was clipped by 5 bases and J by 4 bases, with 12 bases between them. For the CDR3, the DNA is TGTGCCAGCAGCTCTGGGACTTCTTACGAGCAGTACGTC. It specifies CASSSGTSYEQYV.

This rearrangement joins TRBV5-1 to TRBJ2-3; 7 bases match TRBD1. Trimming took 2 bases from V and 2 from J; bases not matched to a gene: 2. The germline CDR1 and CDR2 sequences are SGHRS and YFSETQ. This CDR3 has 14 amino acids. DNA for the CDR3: TGCGCCAGCAGCTTCGAGGGGGCCACAGATACGCAGTATTTT. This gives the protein CASSFEGATDTQYF. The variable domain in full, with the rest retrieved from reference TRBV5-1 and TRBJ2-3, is KAGVTQTPRYLIKTRGQQVTLSCSPISGHRSVSWYQQTPGQGLQFLFEYFSETQRNKGNFPGRFSGRQFSNSRSEMNVSTLELGDSALYLCASSFEGATDTQYFGPGTRLTVL.

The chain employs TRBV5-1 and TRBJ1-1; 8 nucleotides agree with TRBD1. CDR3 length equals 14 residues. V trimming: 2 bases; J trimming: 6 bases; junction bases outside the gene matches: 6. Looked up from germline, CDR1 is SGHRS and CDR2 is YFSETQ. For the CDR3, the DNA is TGCGCCAGCAGCTTTGGACAGGGTTCTTCTGAAGCTTTCTTT. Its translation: CASSFGQGSSEAFF.

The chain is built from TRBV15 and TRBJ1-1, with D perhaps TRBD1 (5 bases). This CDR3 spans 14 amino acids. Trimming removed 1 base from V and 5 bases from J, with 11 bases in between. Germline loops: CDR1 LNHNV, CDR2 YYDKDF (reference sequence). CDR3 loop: CATSRVQVGTEAFF. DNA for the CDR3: TGTGCCACCAGCAGAGTACAGGTAGGGACTGAAGCTTTCTTT.

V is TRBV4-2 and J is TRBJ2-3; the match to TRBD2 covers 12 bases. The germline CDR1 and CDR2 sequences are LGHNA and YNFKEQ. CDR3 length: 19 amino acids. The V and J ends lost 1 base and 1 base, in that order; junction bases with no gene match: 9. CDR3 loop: CASSQVKLAGGLGTDTQYF. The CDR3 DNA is TGTGCCAGCAGCCAAGTTAAGCTAGCGGGGGGGCTGGGCACAGATACGCAGTATTTT.

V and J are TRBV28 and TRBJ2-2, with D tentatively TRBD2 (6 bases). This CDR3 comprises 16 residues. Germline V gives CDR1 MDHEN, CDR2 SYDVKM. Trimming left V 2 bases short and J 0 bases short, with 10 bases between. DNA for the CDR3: TGTGCCAGCAGTTTAGGTGGGACTTCGAACACCGGGGAGCTGTTTTTT. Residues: CASSLGGTSNTGELFF. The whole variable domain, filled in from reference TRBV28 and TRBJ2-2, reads DVKVTQSSRYLVKRTGEKVFLECVQDMDHENMFWYRQDPGLGLRLIYFSYDVKMKEKGDIPEGYSVSREKKERFSLILESASTNQTSMYLCASSLGGTSNTGELFFGEGSRLTVL.

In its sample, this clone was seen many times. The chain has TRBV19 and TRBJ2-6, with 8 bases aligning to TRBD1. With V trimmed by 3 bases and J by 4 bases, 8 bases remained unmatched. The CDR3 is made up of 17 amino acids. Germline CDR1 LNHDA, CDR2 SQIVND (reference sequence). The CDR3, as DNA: TGTGCCAGTAGTATCGGACAGGGCCGGCTCGGGGCCAACGTCCTGACTTTC. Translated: CASSIGQGRLGANVLTF.

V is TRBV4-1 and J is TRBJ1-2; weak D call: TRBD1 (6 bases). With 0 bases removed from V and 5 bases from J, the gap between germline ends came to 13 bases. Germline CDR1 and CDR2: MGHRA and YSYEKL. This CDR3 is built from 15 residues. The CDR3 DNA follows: TGCGCCAGCAGCCAAGACGGGGGGCCTTTTTATGGCTACACCTTC. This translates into CASSQDGGPFYGYTF.

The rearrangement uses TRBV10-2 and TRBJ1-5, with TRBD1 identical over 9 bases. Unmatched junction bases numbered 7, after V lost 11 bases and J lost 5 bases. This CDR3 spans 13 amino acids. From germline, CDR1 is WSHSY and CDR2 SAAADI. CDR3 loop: CAVRQGGDQPQHF. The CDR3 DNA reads TGCGCCGTACGACAGGGGGGGGATCAGCCCCAGCATTTT.

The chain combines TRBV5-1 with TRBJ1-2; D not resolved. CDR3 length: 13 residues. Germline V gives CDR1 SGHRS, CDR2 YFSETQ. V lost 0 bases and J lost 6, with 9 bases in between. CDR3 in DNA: TGCGCCAGCAGCTTGGTGGGAGGCGATGGCTACACCTTC. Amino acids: CASSLVGGDGYTF.

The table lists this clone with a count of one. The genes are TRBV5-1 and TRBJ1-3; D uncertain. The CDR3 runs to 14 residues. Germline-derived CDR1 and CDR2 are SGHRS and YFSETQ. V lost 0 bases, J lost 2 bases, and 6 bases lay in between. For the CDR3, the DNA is TGCGCCAGCAGCTTGGACGCTACTGGAAACACCATATATTTT. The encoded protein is CASSLDATGNTIYF.

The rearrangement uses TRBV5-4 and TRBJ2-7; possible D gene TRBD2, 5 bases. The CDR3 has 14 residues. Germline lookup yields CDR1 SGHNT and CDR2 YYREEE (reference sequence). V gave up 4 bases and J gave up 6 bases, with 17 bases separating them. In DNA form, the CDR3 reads TGTGCCAGCAGCGCGGCACTAGAATCAGGCGAGCAGTACGTC. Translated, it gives CASSAALESGEQYV.

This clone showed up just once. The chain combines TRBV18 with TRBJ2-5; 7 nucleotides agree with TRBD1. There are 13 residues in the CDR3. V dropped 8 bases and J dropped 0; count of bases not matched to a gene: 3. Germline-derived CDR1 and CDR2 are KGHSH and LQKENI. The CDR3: CASHRGDQETQYF. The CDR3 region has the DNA TGTGCCAGCCACAGGGGAGACCAAGAGACCCAGTACTTC. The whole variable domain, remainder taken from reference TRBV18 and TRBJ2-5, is NAGVMQNPRHLVRRRGQEARLRCSPMKGHSHVYWYRQLPEEGLKFMVYLQKENIIDESGMPKERFSAEFPKEGPSILRIQQVVRGDSAAYFCASHRGDQETQYFGPGTRLLVL.

The CDR3 protein is CATSSEQGYNEKLFF. The CDR3 nucleotides are TGTGCCACCAGCAGCGAACAGGGCTATAATGAAAAACTGTTTTTT. The rearrangement joins TRBV15 to TRBJ1-4; TRBD1 is a possible D gene (6 bases). This CDR3 spans 15 amino acids. V was clipped by 3 bases and J by 4 bases, with 12 bases between them. Looked up from germline, CDR1 is LNHNV and CDR2 is YYDKDF (reference sequence).

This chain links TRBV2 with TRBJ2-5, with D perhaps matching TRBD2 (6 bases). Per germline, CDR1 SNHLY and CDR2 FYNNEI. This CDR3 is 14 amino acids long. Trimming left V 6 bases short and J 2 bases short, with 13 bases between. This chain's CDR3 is CASRVLAIQETQYF. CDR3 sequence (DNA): TGTGCCAGCAGGGTACTAGCTATACAAGAGACCCAGTACTTC.

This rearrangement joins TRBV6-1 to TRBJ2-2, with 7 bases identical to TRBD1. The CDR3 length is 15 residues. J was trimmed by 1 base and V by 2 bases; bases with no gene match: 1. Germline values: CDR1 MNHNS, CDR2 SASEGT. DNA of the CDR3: TGTGCCAGCAGTGAAAACAGGGGGAACACCGGGGAGCTGTTTTTT. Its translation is CASSENRGNTGELFF.